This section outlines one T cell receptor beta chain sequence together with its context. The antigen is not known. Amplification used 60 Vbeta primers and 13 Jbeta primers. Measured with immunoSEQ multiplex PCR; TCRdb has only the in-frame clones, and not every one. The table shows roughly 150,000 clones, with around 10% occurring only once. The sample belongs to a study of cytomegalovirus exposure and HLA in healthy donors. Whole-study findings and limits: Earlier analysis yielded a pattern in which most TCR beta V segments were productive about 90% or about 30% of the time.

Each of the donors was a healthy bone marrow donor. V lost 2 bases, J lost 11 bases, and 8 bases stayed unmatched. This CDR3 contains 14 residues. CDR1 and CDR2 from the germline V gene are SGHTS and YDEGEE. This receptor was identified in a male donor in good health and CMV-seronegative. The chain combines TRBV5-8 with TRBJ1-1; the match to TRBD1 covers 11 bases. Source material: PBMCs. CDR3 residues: CASSFWTGGSGAFF. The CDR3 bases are TGTGCCAGCAGCTTTTGGACAGGGGGCTCTGGGGCTTTCTTT.